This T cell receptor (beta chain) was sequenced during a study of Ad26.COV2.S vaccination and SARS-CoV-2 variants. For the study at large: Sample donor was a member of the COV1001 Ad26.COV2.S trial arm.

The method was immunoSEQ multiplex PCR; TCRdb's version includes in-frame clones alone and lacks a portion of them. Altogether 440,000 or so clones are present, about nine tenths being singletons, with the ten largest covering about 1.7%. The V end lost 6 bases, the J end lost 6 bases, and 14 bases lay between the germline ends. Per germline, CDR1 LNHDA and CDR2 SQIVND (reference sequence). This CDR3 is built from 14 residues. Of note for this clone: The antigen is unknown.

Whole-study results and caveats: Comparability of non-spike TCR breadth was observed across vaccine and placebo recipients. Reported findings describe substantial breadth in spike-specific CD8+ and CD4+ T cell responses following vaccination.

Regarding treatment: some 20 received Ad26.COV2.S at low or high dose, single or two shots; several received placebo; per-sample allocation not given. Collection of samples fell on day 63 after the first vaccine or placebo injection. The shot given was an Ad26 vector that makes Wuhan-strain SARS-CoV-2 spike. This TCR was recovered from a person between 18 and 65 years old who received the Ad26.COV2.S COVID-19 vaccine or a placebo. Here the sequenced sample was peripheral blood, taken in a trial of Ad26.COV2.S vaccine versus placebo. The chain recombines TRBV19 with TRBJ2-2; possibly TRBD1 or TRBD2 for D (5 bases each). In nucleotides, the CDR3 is TGTGCCAGTAGCCCGGGACCGGACGCCGGGGAGCTGTTTTTT. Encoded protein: CASSPGPDAGELFF.